Below are 2 T cell receptor beta chains sequenced from a single sample in a study of sequential checkpoint blockade in melanoma. The data were produced by immunoSEQ multiplex PCR, yet TCRdb's version contains in-frame clones alone and is incomplete. The repertoire includes over 30,000 clones, 70% to 90% of them detected once, and 5.5% sits in the top ten. Specified treatment: randomized to nivolumab then ipilimumab (arm A) or the reverse (arm B). The material sequenced was CD8+ T cells sorted from blood (inferred from file names), taken from a patient given nivolumab and ipilimumab in sequence. These receptors all stem from a human donor with melanoma.

CDR3 sequence: CASSLQGQARTTYEQYF. CDR3 nucleotides: TGTGCCAGCAGTCTCCAGGGACAGGCCCGTACAACCTACGAGCAGTACTTC. This chain joins TRBV27 and TRBJ2-5; 8 bases fit TRBD1. The J call may be wrong; the DNA end is better matched by TRBJ2-7. This CDR3 is 17 amino acids long. Germline lookup yields CDR1 MNHEY and CDR2 SMNVEV (reference sequence).

This chain connects TRBV27 to TRBJ1-5; D perhaps matches TRBD1 (6 bases). The germline gives CDR1 MNHEY, CDR2 SMNVEV (reference sequence). The ends were cut back, 6 bases at V and 10 bases at J, with 13 bases in the middle. The CDR3 extends over 12 amino acids. CDR3 in amino acids: CASSIQGGPQHF. The CDR3 nucleotides read TGTGCCAGCAGCATACAGGGCGGACCCCAGCATTTT.